This TCR beta chain was identified during a study of OX40 agonist ivuxolimab in advanced cancers. Study-wide context: From about 23 to 85 years was the age range, with a mean of about 56 years, and about 83% were male.

Study-wide results and caveats: Expanded clones tended on average to be more numerous among CD8+ T cells than CD4+.

Concerning this clone: Its antigen remains unidentified.

TCRdb's copy holds only in-frame clones and misses some; the assay was immunoSEQ multiplex PCR. The top ten clones hold about 25% of a sample with 20,000 to 30,000 clones, 75% to 80% of them seen once. Patients who had autoimmune disease history or got systemic immunosuppression were left out. The sequence was obtained from an adult with an advanced solid tumor such as melanoma, head and neck, liver or kidney cancer. Sample: CD4+ or CD8+ T cells sorted from blood, taken in a trial of the OX40 agonist ivuxolimab.

The CDR3 DNA follows: TGTGCCAGCAGCTTATGGAGTGTCGACACTGAAGCTTTCTTT. Amino acid sequence: CASSLWSVDTEAFF. This sequence joins TRBV11-2 and TRBJ1-1; no clear D. The germline V gene encodes CDR1 SGHAT and CDR2 FQNNGV. This CDR3 spans 14 amino acids. Trimming shortened V by 2 bases and J by 3 bases, and 10 bases separated the two germline ends.